This TCR beta chain was recovered during a study of vaccination effects on CD4 cells after COVID-19. About this clone: As yet, its antigen is unknown.

Germline-derived CDR1 and CDR2 are SGHRS and YFSETQ. V lost 5 bases and J 0 bases, leaving 12 bases between the germline ends. The CDR3 has 16 residues. Notes on the study in general: The study got few convalescent patients and did not collect any early post-infection timepoints.

Antigen-specific CD4+ T cell clonotypes were called by their expansion after viral peptide-pool culture in ViraFEST. The culture ran for roughly ten days before CD4+ T cells were isolated. Nucleocapsid antibodies were negative in the vaccine recipients, who had never had SARS-CoV-2 infection. TCRdb keeps only in-frame clones here, not all; method: immunoSEQ multiplex PCR. The sample records under 45,000 clones, around 77% being singletons. The V call is TRBV5-1, the J call TRBJ2-6; D not resolved. This receptor was identified in a human donor who received a COVID-19 vaccine. This material consisted of CD4+ T cells from PBMCs cultured with HCoV-NL63 spike peptides, taken before COVID-19 vaccination. The CDR3 sequence is CASRLQTSSGANVLTF. CDR3 coding DNA: TGCGCCAGCAGGTTACAAACAAGCTCTGGGGCCAACGTCCTGACTTTC.